This TCR beta chain appears in the sequencing data of a study of monozygotic twins with inflammatory bowel disease. TCRdb reworked the 5' RACE reads into one entry per CDR3 protein, no DNA. The sample totals about 300,000 distinct CDR3 sequences. Germline values: CDR1 SGDLS, CDR2 YYNGEE. The CDR3 consists of 14 residues. The chain combines TRBV9 with TRBJ2-3. This TCR derives from a human donor with ulcerative colitis or Crohn's disease, or a healthy co-twin of an affected twin (not recorded which). The material sequenced was blood. CDR3 amino acids: CASSVLGVPDTQYF.